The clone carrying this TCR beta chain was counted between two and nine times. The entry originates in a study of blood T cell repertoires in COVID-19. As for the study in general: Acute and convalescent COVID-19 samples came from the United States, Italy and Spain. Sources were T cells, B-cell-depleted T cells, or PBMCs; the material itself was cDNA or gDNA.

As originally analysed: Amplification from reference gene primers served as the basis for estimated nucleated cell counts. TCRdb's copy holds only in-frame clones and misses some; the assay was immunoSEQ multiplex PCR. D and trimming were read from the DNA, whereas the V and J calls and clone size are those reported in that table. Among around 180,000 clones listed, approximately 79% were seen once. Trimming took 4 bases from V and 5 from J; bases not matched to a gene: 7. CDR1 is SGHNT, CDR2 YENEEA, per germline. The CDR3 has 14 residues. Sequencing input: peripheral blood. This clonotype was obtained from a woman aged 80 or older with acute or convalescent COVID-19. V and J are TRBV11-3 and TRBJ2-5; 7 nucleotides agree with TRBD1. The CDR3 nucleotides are TGTGCCAGCAGCTCGACAGGGCTCGACGAGACCCAGTACTTC. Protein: CASSSTGLDETQYF.